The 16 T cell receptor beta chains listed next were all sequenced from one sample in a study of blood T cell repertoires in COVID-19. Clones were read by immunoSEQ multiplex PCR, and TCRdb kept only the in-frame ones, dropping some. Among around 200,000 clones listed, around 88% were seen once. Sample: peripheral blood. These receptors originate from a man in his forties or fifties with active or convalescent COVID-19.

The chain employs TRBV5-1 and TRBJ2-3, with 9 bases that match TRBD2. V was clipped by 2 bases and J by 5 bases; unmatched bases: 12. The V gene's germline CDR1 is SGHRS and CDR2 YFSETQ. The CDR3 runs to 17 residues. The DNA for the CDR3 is TGCGCCAGCAGCTTTAAGGGACTAGCAAAAGGGGGAGATACGCAGTATTTT. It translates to CASSFKGLAKGGDTQYF. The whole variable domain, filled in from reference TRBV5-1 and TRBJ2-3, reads KAGVTQTPRYLIKTRGQQVTLSCSPISGHRSVSWYQQTPGQGLQFLFEYFSETQRNKGNFPGRFSGRQFSNSRSEMNVSTLELGDSALYLCASSFKGLAKGGDTQYFGPGTRLTVL.

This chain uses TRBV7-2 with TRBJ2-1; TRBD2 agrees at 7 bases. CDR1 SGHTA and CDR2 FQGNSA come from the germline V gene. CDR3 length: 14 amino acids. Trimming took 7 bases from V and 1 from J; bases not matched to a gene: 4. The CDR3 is CASTGGRSYNEQFF. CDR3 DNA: TGTGCCAGCACCGGGGGGAGGTCCTACAATGAGCAGTTCTTC.

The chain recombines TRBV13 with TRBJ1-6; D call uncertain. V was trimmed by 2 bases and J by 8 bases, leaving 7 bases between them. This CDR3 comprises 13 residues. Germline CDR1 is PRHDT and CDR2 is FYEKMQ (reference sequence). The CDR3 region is CASSLFPDSPLHF. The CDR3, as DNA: TGTGCCAGCAGCTTATTCCCGGATTCACCCCTCCACTTT.

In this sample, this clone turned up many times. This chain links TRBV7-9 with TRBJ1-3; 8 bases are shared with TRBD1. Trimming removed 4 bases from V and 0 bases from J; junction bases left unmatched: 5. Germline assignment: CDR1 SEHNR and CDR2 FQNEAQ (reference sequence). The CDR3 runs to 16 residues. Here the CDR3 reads CASSSRGTGSGNTIYF. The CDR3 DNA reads TGTGCCAGCAGCTCGCGGGGGACAGGCTCTGGAAACACCATATATTTT.

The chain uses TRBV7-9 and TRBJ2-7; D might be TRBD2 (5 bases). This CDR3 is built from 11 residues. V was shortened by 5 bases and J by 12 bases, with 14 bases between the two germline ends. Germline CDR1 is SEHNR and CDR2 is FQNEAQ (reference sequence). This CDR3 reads CASSPEGEAYF. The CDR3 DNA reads TGTGCCAGCAGCCCAGAGGGTGAGGCGTACTTC.

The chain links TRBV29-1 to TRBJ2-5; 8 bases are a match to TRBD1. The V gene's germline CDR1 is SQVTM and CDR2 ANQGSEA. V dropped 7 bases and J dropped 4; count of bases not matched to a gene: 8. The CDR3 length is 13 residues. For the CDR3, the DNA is TGCAGCGCCTTCGGACAGGGTCGAGAGACCCAGTACTTC. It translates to CSAFGQGRETQYF.

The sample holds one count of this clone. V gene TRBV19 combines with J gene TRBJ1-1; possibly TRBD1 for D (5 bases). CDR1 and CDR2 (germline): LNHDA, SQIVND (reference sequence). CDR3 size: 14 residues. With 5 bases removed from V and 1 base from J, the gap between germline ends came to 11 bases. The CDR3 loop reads CASSDSFRNTEAFF. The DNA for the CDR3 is TGTGCCAGTAGTGACAGTTTCCGGAACACTGAAGCTTTCTTT.

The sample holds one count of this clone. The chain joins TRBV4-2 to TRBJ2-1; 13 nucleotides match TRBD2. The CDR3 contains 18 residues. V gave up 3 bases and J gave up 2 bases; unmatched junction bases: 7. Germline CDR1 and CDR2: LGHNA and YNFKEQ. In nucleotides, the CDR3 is TGTGCCAGCAGCCACGCCCAACTAGCGGGAGGGACCTACAATGAGCAGTTCTTC. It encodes CASSHAQLAGGTYNEQFF.

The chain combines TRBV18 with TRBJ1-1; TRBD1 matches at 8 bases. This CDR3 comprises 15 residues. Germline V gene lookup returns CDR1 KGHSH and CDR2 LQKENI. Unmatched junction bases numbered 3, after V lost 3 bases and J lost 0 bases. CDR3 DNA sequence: TGTGCCAGCTCACCCCGGACAGGGATGAACACTGAAGCTTTCTTT. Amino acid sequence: CASSPRTGMNTEAFF. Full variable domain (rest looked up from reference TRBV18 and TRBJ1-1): NAGVMQNPRHLVRRRGQEARLRCSPMKGHSHVYWYRQLPEEGLKFMVYLQKENIIDESGMPKERFSAEFPKEGPSILRIQQVVRGDSAAYFCASSPRTGMNTEAFFGQGTRLTVV.

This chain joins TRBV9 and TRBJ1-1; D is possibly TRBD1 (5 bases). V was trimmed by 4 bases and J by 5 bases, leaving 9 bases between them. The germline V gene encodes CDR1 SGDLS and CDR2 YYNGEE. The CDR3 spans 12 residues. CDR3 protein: CASSPGETEAFF. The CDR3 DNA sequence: TGTGCCAGCAGCCCGGGGGAGACTGAAGCTTTCTTT.

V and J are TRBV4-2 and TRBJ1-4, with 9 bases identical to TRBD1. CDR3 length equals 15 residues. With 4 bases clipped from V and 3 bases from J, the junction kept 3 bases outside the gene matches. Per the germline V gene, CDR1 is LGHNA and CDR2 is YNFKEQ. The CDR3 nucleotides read TGTGCCAGCAGCCCCCGGGACAGGGCTAATGAAAAACTGTTTTTT. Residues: CASSPRDRANEKLFF.

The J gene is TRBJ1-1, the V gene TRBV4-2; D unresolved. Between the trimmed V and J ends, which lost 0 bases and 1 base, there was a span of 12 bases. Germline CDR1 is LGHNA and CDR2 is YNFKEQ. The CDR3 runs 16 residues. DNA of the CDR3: TGTGCCAGCAGCCAAGATCTTGGGTGGAGGAACACTGAAGCTTTCTTT. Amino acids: CASSQDLGWRNTEAFF.

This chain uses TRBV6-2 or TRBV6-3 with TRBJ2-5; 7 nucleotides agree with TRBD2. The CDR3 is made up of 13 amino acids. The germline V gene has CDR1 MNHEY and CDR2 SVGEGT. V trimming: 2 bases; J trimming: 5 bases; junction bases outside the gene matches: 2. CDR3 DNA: TGTGCCAGCAGTTACGTCGGGGGGGAGACCCAGTACTTC. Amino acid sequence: CASSYVGGETQYF.

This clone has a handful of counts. This chain's CDR3 is CASSPLDSGTEAFF. CDR3 DNA: TGTGCCAGCAGCCCTTTGGACAGTGGCACTGAAGCTTTCTTT. The chain has TRBV7-9 and TRBJ1-1; weak D call: TRBD1 (6 bases). V was pared by 5 bases and J by 4 bases, with 14 bases between. The CDR3 consists of 14 residues. Germline V gene lookup returns CDR1 SEHNR and CDR2 FQNEAQ (reference sequence).

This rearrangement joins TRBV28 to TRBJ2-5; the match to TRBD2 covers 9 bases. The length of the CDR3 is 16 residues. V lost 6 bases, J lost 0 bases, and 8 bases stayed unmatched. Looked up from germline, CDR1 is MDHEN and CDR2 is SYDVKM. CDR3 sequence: CASRLAGSRYQETQYF. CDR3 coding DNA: TGTGCCAGCAGGCTAGCGGGGTCCCGGTACCAAGAGACCCAGTACTTC.

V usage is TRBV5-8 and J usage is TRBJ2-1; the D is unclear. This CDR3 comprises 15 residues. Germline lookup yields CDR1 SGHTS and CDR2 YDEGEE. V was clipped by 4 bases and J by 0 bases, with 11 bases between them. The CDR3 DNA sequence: TGTGCCAGCAGCCCTCAACCTAGCTCCTACAATGAGCAGTTCTTC. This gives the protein CASSPQPSSYNEQFF.